This TCR beta chain stems from a study of T cell clonotyping in hematopoietic cell transplantation. Points from the study as a whole: Few recipient clonotypes overlapped donors; over 95% were de novo at given depth. Graft donor and pretransplant recipient Inverse Simpson Index values predicted broader posttransplant TCR diversity. After transplant, recipient diversity fell while pathologically expanded clonotypes grew through day 180.

Comment on this clone: Its antigen is unknown.

This CDR3 has 15 amino acids. V lost 4 bases and J lost 0; bases outside the gene matches: 2. CDR1 is LGHNA and CDR2 is YSLEER in the germline V gene. The data were produced by immunoSEQ multiplex PCR, yet TCRdb's version contains in-frame clones alone and is incomplete. The sample comprises 26,000 or so clones, around 95% of which are singletons, and less than 1.5% rests with the top ten. Sequenced input: peripheral blood mononuclear cells. The rearrangement links TRBV4-3 to TRBJ1-1; 10 nucleotides match TRBD1. The clonotype originates from a man over 45 in good health. Some clones in this sample may be carry-over from other donors' samples. CDR3 DNA: TGCGCCAGCAGCCCGACAGGGGGCCTGAACACTGAAGCTTTCTTT. This gives the protein CASSPTGGLNTEAFF.